This passage covers 15 T cell receptor beta chains from one sample sequenced in a study of T cells in Graves' hyperthyroidism and ophthalmopathy. Amplification yielded TCR beta CDR3 regions, with RNA transcripts as the source. HTBI primers drove first-round RT-PCR of the TCR CDR3. TCRdb ran MiXCR on the multiplex PCR reads and lists one entry per CDR3 protein. This table holds about 380,000 distinct CDR3 sequences, approximately 12% found once. The sequenced sample consisted of blood. Receptors originate from a man younger than 45 with Graves' hyperthyroidism that later progressed to Graves' ophthalmopathy.

The genes are TRBV19 and TRBJ2-1, with D perhaps matching TRBD1 (6 bases). CDR1 and CDR2 from the germline V gene are LNHDA and SQIVND (reference sequence). Trimming took off 8 bases at V and 8 bases at J, with 13 bases between the two ends. The CDR3 has 12 residues. For the CDR3, the DNA is TGTGCCAGTGGGTGGACAGAGGATGAGCAGTTCTTC. Amino acids: CASGWTEDEQFF.

CDR3 in amino acids: CASSQAGYGEKLFF. The CDR3 nucleotides read TGTGCCAGCAGCCAAGCGGGTTACGGAGAAAAACTGTTTTTT. V gene TRBV3-1 combines with J gene TRBJ1-4; no firm D call. The ends were cut back, 1 base at V and 8 bases at J, with 11 bases in the middle. Germline loops: CDR1 LGHDT, CDR2 YNNKEL (reference sequence). This CDR3 comprises 14 residues.

There are many counts of this clonotype. This chain connects TRBV2 to TRBJ2-7, with TRBD2 matching over 12 bases. The V gene end was trimmed by 6 bases and the J gene end by 5 bases; junction bases not matched to a gene: 8. CDR1 and CDR2 (germline): SNHLY, FYNNEI. The length of the CDR3 is 15 residues. CDR3: CASRPPSGGAHEQYF. The CDR3 coding sequence is TGTGCCAGCAGACCTCCTAGCGGGGGGGCCCACGAGCAGTACTTC.

This clonotype was detected many times. This sequence joins TRBV2 and TRBJ1-5; possible D gene TRBD1, 6 bases. The germline V gene encodes CDR1 SNHLY and CDR2 FYNNEI. Between the trimmed V and J ends, which lost 1 base and 7 bases, there was a span of 11 bases. CDR3 length equals 14 residues. CDR3 region: CASSEDRARQPQHF. The CDR3 region has the DNA TGTGCCAGCAGTGAAGACAGGGCGAGGCAGCCCCAGCATTTT.

This clonotype occurred a few times. The chain combines TRBV28 with TRBJ2-3, with TRBD2 matching 10 bases. Germline-derived CDR1 and CDR2 are MDHEN and SYDVKM. CDR3 length equals 15 residues. V was clipped by 7 bases and J by 6 bases; unmatched bases: 10. The CDR3 nucleotides are TGTGCCAGCATACCTAGCGGGGGCCCGGGGGATACGCAGTATTTT. It specifies CASIPSGGPGDTQYF.

Ten or more counts support this clonotype. This sequence joins TRBV7-9 and TRBJ2-7; D remains unclear. Looked up from germline, CDR1 is SEHNR and CDR2 is FQNEAQ (reference sequence). V was clipped by 1 base and J by 3 bases, with 10 bases between them. The CDR3 is 14 amino acids. CDR3 region: CASSLVGTYYEQYF. CDR3 DNA sequence: TGTGCCAGCAGCTTAGTCGGAACTTACTACGAGCAGTACTTC.

This clonotype was observed at least ten times. The V and J genes are TRBV7-9 and TRBJ2-1, with D possibly matching TRBD2 (6 bases). Germline values: CDR1 SEHNR, CDR2 FQNEAQ (reference sequence). The ends were cut back, 6 bases at V and 7 bases at J, with 19 bases in the middle. The CDR3 is made up of 15 amino acids. The DNA of the CDR3 is TGTGCCAGCAGAAATCAACACGGGGGTCGGAATGAGCAGTTCTTC. Protein sequence: CASRNQHGGRNEQFF.

This clonotype showed up just a few times. The chain links TRBV5-1 to TRBJ1-4, with TRBD1 matching 9 bases. Trimming removed 0 bases from V and 8 bases from J; junction bases left unmatched: 2. Germline loops: CDR1 SGHRS, CDR2 YFSETQ. The length of the CDR3 is 14 residues. CDR3 in DNA: TGCGCCAGCAGCTTGGTACAGGGGGCAGAAAAACTGTTTTTT. It is translated as CASSLVQGAEKLFF.

This chain uses TRBV6-2 or TRBV6-3 with TRBJ2-3; 7 positions match TRBD1. The CDR3 has 16 amino acids. Germline CDR1 and CDR2: MNHEY and SVGEGT. The trim removed 7 bases at V and 0 bases at J, leaving 10 bases unmatched. CDR3 sequence: CASINIRQGSTDTQYF. The CDR3 DNA reads as TGTGCCAGCATCAATATCCGACAGGGTAGCACAGATACGCAGTATTTT.

The V call is TRBV29-1, the J call TRBJ2-3; tentatively, D is TRBD1 (6 bases). Trimming took 2 bases from V and 6 from J, leaving 9 bases between them. The germline V gene has CDR1 SQVTM and CDR2 ANQGSEA. The CDR3 totals 12 residues. CDR3: CSVEPGVDTQYF. For the CDR3, the DNA is TGCAGCGTTGAACCAGGGGTGGATACGCAGTATTTT.

This clonotype was detected a few times. This may stem from a read error, because a much larger clone lies one nucleotide away. The chain recombines TRBV28 with TRBJ1-1, with TRBD1 matching 7 bases. V was clipped by 6 bases and J by 3 bases; unmatched bases: 10. The CDR3 is 15 residues long. CDR1 is MDHEN, CDR2 SYDVKM, per germline. CDR3 in DNA: TGTGCCAGCAGCTACAGGGGCTTCTCGCACACTGAAGCTTTCTTT. Translated, it gives CASSYRGFSHTEAFF.

Ten or more counts support this clonotype. The rearrangement joins TRBV9 to TRBJ1-6; possible D gene TRBD1, 6 bases. CDR1 and CDR2 from the germline V gene are SGDLS and YYNGEE. The CDR3 length is 14 residues. Trimming stripped 0 bases from V and 7 bases from J, with 8 bases between. In nucleotides, the CDR3 is TGTGCCAGCAGCGTAGGGGGGGGCAATTCACCCCTCCACTTT. Translation gives CASSVGGGNSPLHF.

This clonotype was detected many times. The chain has TRBV19 and TRBJ2-7; 9 nucleotides line up with TRBD1. This CDR3 contains 15 residues. Germline assignment: CDR1 LNHDA and CDR2 SQIVND (reference sequence). The trim removed 3 bases at V and 4 bases at J, leaving 7 bases unmatched. Here the CDR3 reads CASSITGTGSYEQYF. The CDR3 DNA reads TGTGCCAGTAGTATCACCGGGACAGGGTCGTACGAGCAGTACTTC. Full variable domain (outside the CDR3, taken from reference TRBV19 and TRBJ2-7): DGGITQSPKYLFRKEGQNVTLSCEQNLNHDAMYWYRQDPGQGLRLIYYSQIVNDFQKGDIAEGYSVSREKKESFPLTVTSAQKNPTAFYLCASSITGTGSYEQYFGPGTRLTVT.

There are many counts of this clonotype. The chain carries TRBV28 and TRBJ2-7; D is undetermined. Per the germline V gene, CDR1 is MDHEN and CDR2 is SYDVKM. The CDR3 is 11 residues long. Trimming removed 6 bases at V and 0 bases at J, with 3 bases between. CDR3 bases: TGTGCCAGCAGGAGCTCCTACGAGCAGTACTTC. It yields the protein CASRSSYEQYF.

CDR3 protein: CASSLVATTDTQYF. CDR3 coding DNA: TGTGCCAGCAGCTTAGTGGCTACAACAGATACGCAGTATTTT. The chain uses TRBV7-2 and TRBJ2-3, with no clear D. This CDR3 comprises 14 residues. Germline CDR1 reads SGHTA; CDR2 reads FQGNSA. Trimming removed 1 base from V and 3 bases from J, with 8 bases in between.